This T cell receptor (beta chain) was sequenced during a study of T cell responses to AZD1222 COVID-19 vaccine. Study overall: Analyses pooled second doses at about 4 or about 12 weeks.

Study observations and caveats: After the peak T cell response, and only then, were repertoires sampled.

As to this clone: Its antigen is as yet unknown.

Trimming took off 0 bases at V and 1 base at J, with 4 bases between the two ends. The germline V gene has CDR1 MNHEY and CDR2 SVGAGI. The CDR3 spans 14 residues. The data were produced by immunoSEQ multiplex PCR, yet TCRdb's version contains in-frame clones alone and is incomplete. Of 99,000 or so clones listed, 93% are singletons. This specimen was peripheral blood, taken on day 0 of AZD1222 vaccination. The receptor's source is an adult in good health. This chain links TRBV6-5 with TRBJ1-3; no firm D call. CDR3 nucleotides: TGTGCCAGCAGTTACTCGAATTCTGGAAACACCATATATTTT. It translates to CASSYSNSGNTIYF.